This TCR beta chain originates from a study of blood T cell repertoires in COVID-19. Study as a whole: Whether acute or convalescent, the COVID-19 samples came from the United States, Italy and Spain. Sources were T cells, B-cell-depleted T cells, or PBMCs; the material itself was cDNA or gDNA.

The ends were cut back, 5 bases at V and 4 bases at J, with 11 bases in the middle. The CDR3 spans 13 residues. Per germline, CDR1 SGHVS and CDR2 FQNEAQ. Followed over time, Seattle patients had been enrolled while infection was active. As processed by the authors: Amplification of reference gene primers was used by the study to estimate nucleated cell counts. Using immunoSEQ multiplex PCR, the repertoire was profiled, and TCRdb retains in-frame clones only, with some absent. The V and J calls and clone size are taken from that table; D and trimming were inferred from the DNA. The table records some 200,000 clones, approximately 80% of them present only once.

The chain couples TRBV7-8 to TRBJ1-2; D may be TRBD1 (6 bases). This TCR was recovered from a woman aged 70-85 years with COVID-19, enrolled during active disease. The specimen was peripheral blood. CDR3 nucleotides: TGTGCCAGCAGCAGACAGGAGATCTATGGCTACACCTTC. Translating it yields CASSRQEIYGYTF.